This T cell receptor beta chain was obtained from a study of blood T cell repertoires in COVID-19 (dated by TCRdb to 2018 to 2020). In the study overall: Samples from collaborators originated in the United States, Italy and Spain and spanned both the acute and convalescent phases of COVID-19. A de-identified subject ID, COVID-19 status, age in years and sex were almost always included in the sample metadata. Samples came from the ongoing ImmuneRACE study (first 160 participants) plus 1,254 subjects from 6 global collaborators. The repertoires were released in a freely available public database intended as a resource for research on the immune response to SARS-CoV-2. Subjects who had been exposed to COVID-19, were actively infected with it, or had recovered from it provided the deeply sampled blood TCRbeta repertoires that made up the dataset. The material from the prospective study consisted of cDNA or gDNA derived from T cells, B-cell-depleted T cells, or PBMCs. Where available, HLA class I and class II types were taken from metadata supplied by the sample provider and were not determined by assay-based typing.

In regard to this clone: No cognate antigen has been identified for it. No quality values exist for individual bases; no much larger clone is one base distant.

General findings and caveats noted by the study authors: The amount of clinical and demographic metadata varied by source and participant and was provided uncurated.

Based on the germline V gene, the CDR1 and CDR2 sequences are LGHNT and FRNRAP. Clipping removes 6 bases from V and 2 bases from J, with 5 as the unmatched junction base count. The CDR3, cysteine through phenylalanine, is 14 amino acids long. The kept DNA is CDR3 alone, 42 bases in frame from the first base. The immunoSEQ Assay, a bias-controlled multiplex PCR, was used to amplify TCRbeta CDR3 regions from genomic DNA. On the study's bioinformatics: Within the assay, amplification of reference gene primers was used to estimate how many nucleated cells each sample contained. To quantify the absolute abundance of each unique TCRbeta CDR3 rearrangement, sequence reads were collapsed and filtered. For each sample, productive Simpson clonality was calculated as the square root of Simpson's diversity index across productive rearrangements. Drawn from immuneACCESS, this table holds only the in-frame rearrangements with V and J called that TCRdb kept. Clones are partly lost; checked studies trace under half to an unresolved V gene and leave the rest unexplained. V, J and clone size are taken as reported in that table, and D and trimming were inferred from the DNA itself. The sample data list fewer than 150,000 clones, and roughly 80% of these were observed just once. The biggest ten clones account for about 17% of the sample.

The collaborating institutions used their own protocols to collect whole blood in K2EDTA tubes. Collaborator samples were shipped for TCRbeta analysis as frozen whole blood, isolated PBMCs, or DNA extracted from either sample type. The rearrangement joined TRBV12-5 to TRBJ2-7, with 9 central nucleotides matching TRBD1. The sequenced sample was peripheral blood. This sequence was found in a woman in her forties or fifties with acute or convalescent COVID-19. The CDR3 region: CASGRGTGTYEQYF. The DNA sequence is TGTGCTAGTGGGCGCGGGACAGGGACCTACGAGCAGTACTTC.